These 8 T cell receptor beta chains came from one sample sequenced in a study of blood T cell repertoires in COVID-19. The repertoire was sequenced with immunoSEQ multiplex PCR; TCRdb's copy has only in-frame clones and lacks some. The profile shows a few hundred thousand clones, about 91% of them singletons. The specimen was PBMCs or T cells enriched from blood (not recorded which). Every receptor here comes from a middle-aged woman with acute COVID-19.

In regard to this clone: The junction and the germline gene differ at one end; a read error may be behind it. The gene calls are TRBV2 and TRBJ1-1; D possibly corresponds to TRBD1 (5 bases). The CDR3 is made up of 13 amino acids. CDR1 and CDR2 (germline): SNHLY, FYNNEI. This chain's CDR3 is CAGREGRDTEAFF. The CDR3 DNA reads as TGTGCCGGCAGGGAGGGCCGGGACACTGAAGCTTTCTTT.

The gene calls are TRBV5-4 and TRBJ2-1; 11 nucleotides match TRBD2. The trim removed 0 bases at V and 9 bases at J, leaving 8 bases unmatched. The length of the CDR3 is 16 residues. Looked up from germline, CDR1 is SGHNT and CDR2 is YYREEE (reference sequence). The CDR3, as DNA: TGTGCCAGCAGCTTGGGGCTAGCGGGAGGAGAAGCTGAGCAGTTCTTC. Translation gives CASSLGLAGGEAEQFF.

The J gene is TRBJ2-7, the V gene TRBV10-3, with 7 nucleotides matching TRBD1. This CDR3 has 13 amino acids. Germline CDR1 reads ENHRY; CDR2 reads SYGVKD. Trimming cost V 6 bases and J 2 bases; bases outside gene matches: 4. The CDR3 is CAIRGDSTYEQYV. CDR3 DNA: TGTGCCATCAGGGGGGACAGTACCTACGAGCAGTACGTC.

The chain carries TRBV7-8 and TRBJ2-4, with 13 bases identical to TRBD2. Germline CDR1 is SGHVS and CDR2 is FQNEAQ. This CDR3 has 14 residues. The V segment lost 2 bases and the J segment 14 bases; nucleotides outside the gene matches: 6. The chain's CDR3 is CASSLSFTSGREYF. The CDR3 region has the DNA TGTGCCAGCAGCTTAAGTTTTACTAGCGGGAGGGAGTACTTC.

This clone has more than one count but fewer than ten. The chain couples TRBV10-1 to TRBJ2-2; no definite D call. CDR3 length equals 14 residues. Germline V gene sequence: CDR1 WNHNN, CDR2 SYGVQD (reference sequence). V was shortened by 0 bases and J by 1 base, with 3 bases between the two germline ends. The CDR3 reads CASSESWNTGELFF. CDR3 nucleotide sequence: TGCGCCAGCAGTGAGTCCTGGAACACCGGGGAGCTGTTTTTT.

The chain recombines TRBV28 with TRBJ1-4; 7 positions match TRBD1. Per the germline V gene, CDR1 is MDHEN and CDR2 is SYDVKM. Losses at the gene ends were 3 bases for V and 0 bases for J; bases not matched to a gene: 13. This CDR3 is built from 19 residues. DNA for the CDR3: TGTGCCAGCAGTTTGCCACTAGGGGGACAGATACCAACTAATGAAAAACTGTTTTTT. Encoded protein: CASSLPLGGQIPTNEKLFF.

The chain employs TRBV7-2 and TRBJ1-1; D gene unclear. The CDR3 loop spans 11 amino acids. V was cut by 5 bases and J by 7 bases, with 8 bases left in between. Germline CDR1 and CDR2: SGHTA and FQGNSA. The CDR3 DNA sequence: TGTGCCAGCAGCCTGCAACTTGAAGCTTTCTTT. It is translated as CASSLQLEAFF.

V gene TRBV7-9 combines with J gene TRBJ2-2, with 9 bases aligning to TRBD2. The CDR3 totals 18 residues. Unmatched junction bases numbered 15, after V lost 7 bases and J lost 3 bases. Germline V gene sequence: CDR1 SEHNR, CDR2 FQNEAQ (reference sequence). The CDR3 bases are TGTGCCAGCACCCCGAGGGGTAGCGGGAGATTATACACCGGGGAGCTGTTTTTT. The encoded protein is CASTPRGSGRLYTGELFF.